These 10 T cell receptor beta chains were all obtained from the same sample, sequenced in a study of T cells in Graves' hyperthyroidism and ophthalmopathy. RNA transcripts provided the source from which TCR beta CDR3 regions were amplified. The primer set for the first-round RT-PCR of the TCR CDR3 was HTBI. TCRdb reprocessed the multiplex PCR reads with MiXCR, giving one entry per CDR3 protein. The repertoire holds 500,000 to 750,000 distinct CDR3 sequences, with 14% as singletons. Sequencing was done on a sample of blood. These receptors were taken from a woman aged 18-35 years with Graves' ophthalmopathy.

This clonotype was recorded a few times. This chain links TRBV10-3 with TRBJ1-2, with 10 bases lining up with TRBD1. Germline V CDR1 and CDR2: ENHRY, SYGVKD. V trimming: 5 bases; J trimming: 1 base; junction bases outside the gene matches: 10. The CDR3 is 17 residues long. In DNA, the CDR3 is TGTGCCATCAGTTACTTAGAGGGGACAGGGGTTAACTATGGCTACACCTTC. Protein: CAISYLEGTGVNYGYTF.

This clonotype was seen repeatedly, ten times or more. The chain carries TRBV24-1 and TRBJ1-1; a weak D match, TRBD1 (5 bases). Germline V gives CDR1 KGHDR, CDR2 SFDVKD. The CDR3 consists of 13 residues. Trimming removed 3 bases at V and 11 bases at J, with 15 bases between. The CDR3 reads CATSDGLRRGAFF. The CDR3 DNA reads TGTGCCACCAGTGATGGACTCAGGCGGGGGGCTTTCTTT.

The chain employs TRBV3-1 and TRBJ1-1, with 7 bases matching TRBD1. Germline-derived CDR1 and CDR2 are LGHDT and YNNKEL (reference sequence). The CDR3 is made up of 14 amino acids. The trim removed 4 bases at V and 6 bases at J, leaving 8 bases unmatched. DNA for the CDR3: TGTGCCAGCAGCCTCAACAGGGGAGTGCCTGAAGCTTTCTTT. Translating gives CASSLNRGVPEAFF.

The CDR3 here is CSARPRTSGILGEQFF. DNA of the CDR3: TGCAGTGCTAGACCCCGGACTAGCGGGATCTTGGGGGAGCAGTTCTTC. V gene TRBV20-1 combines with J gene TRBJ2-1, with 12 positions matching TRBD2. V shed 2 bases, J shed 10 bases, and the junction held 12 bases outside the gene matches. Germline V gene lookup returns CDR1 DFQATT and CDR2 SNEGSKA (reference sequence). This CDR3 has 16 amino acids.

This clonotype showed up many times. The genes are TRBV6-1 and TRBJ2-3, with D perhaps being TRBD1 or TRBD2 (7 bases each). This CDR3 region has 15 residues. From germline, CDR1 is MNHNS and CDR2 SASEGT. V was shortened by 6 bases and J by 0 bases, with 13 bases between the two germline ends. CDR3 protein: CASSQGGVSTDTQYF. In DNA form, the CDR3 reads TGTGCCAGCAGCCAGGGGGGGGTGAGCACAGATACGCAGTATTTT.

This clonotype was counted at least ten times. The chain carries TRBV28 and TRBJ2-5; 11 bases match TRBD2. The junction had 5 bases not matched to a gene; V was cut back by 3 bases and J by 2 bases. The CDR3 consists of 16 residues. Germline V gene sequence: CDR1 MDHEN, CDR2 SYDVKM. CDR3 residues: CASSFGVAGGQETQYF. CDR3 nucleotide sequence: TGTGCCAGCAGTTTCGGGGTAGCGGGAGGGCAAGAGACCCAGTACTTC.

This chain uses TRBV6-2 or TRBV6-3 with TRBJ2-5, with unresolved D. The CDR3 sequence is 15 residues long. CDR1 is MNHEY and CDR2 is SVGEGT in the germline V gene. Deletions cut 4 bases from V and 5 bases from J, with 17 bases between. CDR3: CASSSTELFRETQYF. In DNA form, the CDR3 reads TGTGCCAGCAGTTCCACGGAACTTTTCAGGGAGACCCAGTACTTC.

This clonotype was seen more than once but under ten times. V gene TRBV29-1 combines with J gene TRBJ2-7, with a possible D match to TRBD2 (6 bases). This CDR3 spans 13 amino acids. The V and J ends lost 8 bases and 5 bases respectively, with 19 bases between them. CDR1 is SQVTM, CDR2 ANQGSEA, per germline. As DNA, the CDR3 is TGCAGCTCCCGTATAGGGCTAGCGAACGAGCAGTACTTC. Residues: CSSRIGLANEQYF.

This clonotype came up many times. The DNA of the CDR3 is TGTGCCACGACAGGGGAGAGCAATCAGCCCCAGCATTTT. Its protein is CATTGESNQPQHF. The chain carries TRBV2 and TRBJ1-5, with TRBD1 identical over 8 bases. The germline V gene has CDR1 SNHLY and CDR2 FYNNEI. After removal of 10 bases from V and 1 base from J, the junction contained 3 bases not matched to a gene. The CDR3 covers 13 residues.

This clonotype was seen a handful of times. The V and J genes are TRBV27 and TRBJ2-1, with D uncertain. Trimming left V 2 bases short and J 7 bases short, with 9 bases between. Germline V lookup: CDR1 MNHEY, CDR2 SMNVEV (reference sequence). The CDR3 spans 13 residues. The CDR3 spells CASSLRDPNEQFF. CDR3 in DNA: TGTGCCAGCAGTTTAAGGGATCCAAATGAGCAGTTCTTC.